The rows below give T cell receptor beta chains drawn from one sample of a study of T cells after yellow fever vaccination. TCRdb ran MiXCR on the 5' RACE reads and lists one entry per CDR3 protein. The table includes under 300,000 distinct CDR3 sequences, 6.9% detected once. Sequencing used CD4+ T cells sorted from PBMCs, obtained 15 days after the yellow fever booster vaccination. The receptors were sampled from a man aged 25 to 45 who received the YFV17D yellow fever vaccine. Each CDR3 is given with its conserved first and last residue. Each record gives: V gene, clone size, D gene, J gene, CDR3 protein, CDR3 DNA. A D gene is named only where the DNA matches it firmly. Size is omitted from some rows. Given values are once, few, many or a class for expanded clones.

V: TRBV10-1; size: many; D: NA; J: TRBJ2-7; CDR3: CASSSGQSYEQYF; DNA: TGCGCCAGCAGTTCTGGACAGAGCTACGAGCAGTACTTC
V: TRBV6-5; size: NA; D: TRBD2; J: TRBJ2-7; CDR3: CASRVGGRLRTPEQYF; DNA: TGTGCCAGCAGGGTCGGCGGGAGGTTAAGGACTCCCGAGCAGTACTTC
V: TRBV12-3/TRBV12-4; size: many; D: NA; J: TRBJ1-6; CDR3: CASTDSSNSPLHF; DNA: TGTGCCAGCACGGACAGTTCTAATTCACCCCTCCACTTT
V: TRBV20-1; size: NA; D: NA; J: TRBJ2-6; CDR3: CSAPDRSNVLTF; DNA: TGCAGTGCCCCGGACAGATCAAACGTCCTGACTTTC
V: TRBV28; size: few; D: NA; J: TRBJ1-2; CDR3: CATTNSKPLYGYTF; DNA: TGTGCCACCACTAACAGCAAACCACTTTATGGCTACACCTTC
V: TRBV7-9; size: few; D: NA; J: TRBJ1-4; CDR3: CASTLWEGTTNEKLFF; DNA: TGTGCCAGCACCCTATGGGAGGGCACAACTAATGAAAAACTGTTTTTT
V: TRBV7-6; size: NA; D: NA; J: TRBJ1-4; CDR3: CASSRGGGAKEKLFF; DNA: TGTGCCAGCAGCCGCGGTGGGGGGGCGAAAGAAAAACTGTTTTTT
V: TRBV7-2; size: few; D: NA; J: TRBJ2-7; CDR3: CASSAPQPYEQYF; DNA: TGTGCCAGCAGCGCCCCTCAGCCCTACGAGCAGTACTTC
V: TRBV5-5; size: many; D: NA; J: TRBJ1-2; CDR3: CASLREPNYGYTF; DNA: TGTGCCAGCTTAAGGGAACCTAACTATGGCTACACCTTC
V: TRBV7-2; size: few; D: NA; J: TRBJ2-1; CDR3: CASSLAGGPHEQFF; DNA: TGTGCCAGCAGCTTAGCTGGAGGGCCCCATGAGCAGTTCTTC
V: TRBV6-2/TRBV6-3; size: many; D: NA; J: TRBJ2-7; CDR3: CASSEDTGLAYEQYF; DNA: TGTGCCAGCAGTGAGGACACGGGCCTGGCCTACGAGCAGTACTTC
V: TRBV30; size: few; D: NA; J: TRBJ1-5; CDR3: CAWGIDSSNQPQHF; DNA: TGTGCCTGGGGGATCGACAGTAGCAATCAGCCCCAGCATTTT
V: TRBV9; size: many; D: NA; J: TRBJ2-5; CDR3: CASSVVFTSQETQYF; DNA: TGTGCCAGCAGCGTAGTCTTTACTAGCCAAGAGACCCAGTACTTC
V: TRBV7-8; size: few; D: NA; J: TRBJ2-7; CDR3: CASSPLSEQYF; DNA: TGTGCCAGCAGCCCCTTAAGCGAGCAGTACTTC
V: TRBV24-1; size: few; D: TRBD2; J: TRBJ2-3; CDR3: CATSDPTKLAGNTDTQYF; DNA: TGTGCCACCAGTGATCCGACGAAACTAGCGGGCAACACAGATACGCAGTATTTT
V: TRBV7-6; size: few; D: TRBD2; J: TRBJ2-7; CDR3: CASSLGSGYSYEQYF; DNA: TGTGCCAGCAGCCTAGGTAGCGGGTACTCCTACGAGCAGTACTTC
V: TRBV5-1; size: few; D: NA; J: TRBJ2-2; CDR3: CASSEDTGELFF; DNA: TGCGCCAGCAGCGAGGACACCGGGGAGCTGTTTTTT
V: TRBV9; size: few; D: NA; J: TRBJ2-2; CDR3: CASSAGAGHPTGELFF; DNA: TGTGCCAGCAGCGCTGGTGCGGGACACCCGACCGGGGAGCTGTTTTTT
V: TRBV10-3; size: many; D: NA; J: TRBJ2-5; CDR3: CAISEGETQYF; DNA: TGTGCCATCAGTGAGGGAGAGACCCAGTACTTC
V: TRBV5-1; size: few; D: NA; J: TRBJ2-3; CDR3: CASSLAPRGITDTQYF; DNA: TGCGCCAGCAGCTTGGCCCCCCGCGGAATCACAGATACGCAGTATTTT
V: TRBV29-1; size: few; D: NA; J: TRBJ1-2; CDR3: CSVGGRQNNGYTF; DNA: TGCAGCGTGGGAGGACGCCAAAACAATGGCTACACCTTC
V: TRBV2; size: few; D: NA; J: TRBJ2-5; CDR3: CARTGGLQETQYF; DNA: TGTGCCAGGACTGGGGGCCTCCAAGAGACCCAGTACTTC
V: TRBV4-2; size: many; D: NA; J: TRBJ2-1; CDR3: CASSQTPTLLSYNEQFF; DNA: TGTGCCAGCAGCCAAACCCCGACTCTACTCTCCTACAATGAGCAGTTCTTC
V: TRBV5-1; size: few; D: NA; J: TRBJ2-3; CDR3: CASSLKSDTQYF; DNA: TGCGCCAGCAGCCTAAAGTCGGATACGCAGTATTTT
V: TRBV7-6; size: many; D: NA; J: TRBJ2-2; CDR3: CASSPVLRTGELFF; DNA: TGTGCCAGCAGCCCTGTTTTGAGAACCGGGGAGCTGTTTTTT
V: TRBV11-3; size: many; D: NA; J: TRBJ2-7; CDR3: CASSQTGRDEQYF; DNA: TGTGCCAGCAGCCAGACAGGGAGGGACGAGCAGTACTTC
V: TRBV7-2; size: many; D: NA; J: TRBJ2-3; CDR3: CAAGPGVEYTQYF; DNA: TGTGCCGCTGGACCGGGAGTGGAATATACGCAGTATTTT
V: TRBV11-2; size: NA; D: TRBD2; J: TRBJ2-5; CDR3: CASSLGIGGLAGGETQYF; DNA: TGTGCCAGCAGCTTAGGGATTGGGGGACTAGCGGGAGGTGAGACCCAGTACTTC
V: TRBV12-3/TRBV12-4; size: few; D: NA; J: TRBJ1-2; CDR3: CASSLALQQANYGYTF; DNA: TGTGCCAGCAGTTTAGCGCTTCAGCAAGCTAACTATGGCTACACCTTC
V: TRBV20-1; size: many; D: TRBD2; J: TRBJ2-3; CDR3: CSASGREGTQYF; DNA: TGCAGTGCTAGTGGGCGGGAGGGTACGCAGTATTTT
V: TRBV19; size: NA; D: NA; J: TRBJ2-4; CDR3: CASSIDPQAKNIQYF; DNA: TGTGCCAGTAGTATAGATCCGCAAGCCAAAAACATTCAGTACTTC